This T cell receptor (beta chain) was captured in a study of PD-1 blockade in classical Hodgkin lymphoma. General observations from the study: TCR diversity in CD4+, not CD8+, cells rose significantly by C4D1. Newly diagnosed patients were said to have less baseline TCR diversity than healthy donors did.

From germline, CDR1 is ENHRY and CDR2 SYGVKD. Trimming shortened V by 2 bases and J by 11 bases, and 7 bases separated the two germline ends. The CDR3 length is 11 residues. The repertoire was sequenced with immunoSEQ multiplex PCR; TCRdb's copy has only in-frame clones and lacks some. The sample has 22,000 or so clones, around four fifths seen once. As regards this clone: Its antigen is still unknown.

Every patient experienced relapse after autologous stem cell transplantation, and brentuximab vedotin exposure varied. Complete response, partial response or progressive disease was recorded as best response. This clonotype was obtained from a human donor with classical Hodgkin lymphoma. The rearrangement links TRBV10-3 to TRBJ2-1; a weak D match, TRBD1 (5 bases). The sample in question was peripheral blood mononuclear cells (PBMCs), obtained before the second cycle of nivolumab. The DNA of the CDR3 is TGTGCCATCAGTGAGGGGGCACAGCAGTTCTTC. As protein: CAISEGAQQFF.